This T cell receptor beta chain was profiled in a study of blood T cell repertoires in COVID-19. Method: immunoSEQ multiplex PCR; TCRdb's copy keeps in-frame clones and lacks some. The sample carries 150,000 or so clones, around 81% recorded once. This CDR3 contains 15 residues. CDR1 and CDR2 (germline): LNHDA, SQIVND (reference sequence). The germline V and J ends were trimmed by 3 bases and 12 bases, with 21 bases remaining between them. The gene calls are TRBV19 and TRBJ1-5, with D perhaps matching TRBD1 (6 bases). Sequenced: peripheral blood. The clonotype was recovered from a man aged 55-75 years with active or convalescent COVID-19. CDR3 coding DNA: TGTGCCAGTAGTATGGATCCCCGGGACACAACGGGCCAGCATTTT. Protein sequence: CASSMDPRDTTGQHF.